This T cell receptor beta chain was profiled in a study of blood T cell repertoires in COVID-19. Overall study: Specimens from acute and convalescent COVID-19 originated in the United States, Italy and Spain. PBMCs, B-cell-depleted T cells, or T cells provided the cDNA or gDNA that made up the material.

Profiling relied on immunoSEQ multiplex PCR, and the TCRdb table lists in-frame clones only, not all of them. Found here are roughly 52,000 clones, roughly 85% of them singletons; the top ten hold approximately 6%. The CDR3 has 15 amino acids. The germline CDR1 and CDR2 sequences are SEHNR and FQNEAQ (reference sequence). Losses at the gene ends were 3 bases for V and 6 bases for J; bases not matched to a gene: 4. The chain uses TRBV7-9 and TRBJ1-4; 10 nucleotides line up with TRBD1. Material for sequencing was peripheral blood. This sequence was found in a human donor in a cohort sampled during active or convalescent COVID-19. CDR3 sequence reads: CASSFPGQGHEKLFF. The CDR3 DNA reads TGTGCCAGCAGCTTCCCGGGACAGGGGCATGAAAAACTGTTTTTT.